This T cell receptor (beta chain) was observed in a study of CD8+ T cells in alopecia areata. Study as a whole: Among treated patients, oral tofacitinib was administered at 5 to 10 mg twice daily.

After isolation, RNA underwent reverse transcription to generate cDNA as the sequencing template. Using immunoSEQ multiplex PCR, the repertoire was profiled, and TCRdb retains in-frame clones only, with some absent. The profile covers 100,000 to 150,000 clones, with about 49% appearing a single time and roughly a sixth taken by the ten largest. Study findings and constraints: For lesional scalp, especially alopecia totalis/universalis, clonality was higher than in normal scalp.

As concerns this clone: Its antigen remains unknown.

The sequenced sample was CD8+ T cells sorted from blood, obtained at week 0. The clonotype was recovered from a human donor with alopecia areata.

Written as DNA, the CDR3 is TGTGCCACCAGCAGCCTAGCGGGGGGAGAAGGGGAGCTGTTTTTT. This sequence encodes CATSSLAGGEGELFF. This sequence joins TRBV15 and TRBJ2-2; 11 bases are shared with TRBD2. The CDR3 is 15 amino acids. Trimming took 3 bases from V and 8 from J; bases not matched to a gene: 5. CDR1 and CDR2 (germline): LNHNV, YYDKDF (reference sequence).